This T cell receptor beta chain is drawn from a study of blood T cell repertoires in COVID-19. Study information: Samples of COVID-19 (acute and convalescent) were obtained from the United States, Italy and Spain.

Residents of around 24 US areas, aged roughly 18 to 89 years, made up the participants. What the recovered Cohort 3 donors had was two negative PCRs, clearance, or symptom resolution. The authors' processing: Scientists estimated how many nucleated cells there were by amplifying reference gene primers. The data were produced by immunoSEQ multiplex PCR, yet TCRdb's version contains in-frame clones alone and is incomplete. From that table come the V and J calls and clone size; the DNA was used to work out D and trimming. The sample includes some 210,000 clones, 75% to 90% of them seen just once. Germline CDR1 SGHVS, CDR2 FQNEAQ. V lost 5 bases to trimming and J lost 2 bases, with 15 bases between them. The CDR3 has 15 residues.

This TCR was sampled from a man in his forties who had recovered from COVID-19. The rearrangement joins TRBV7-8 to TRBJ2-5, with D possibly TRBD2 on 6 matching bases. Material: PBMCs or T cells enriched from blood (not recorded which). CDR3 coding DNA: TGTGCCAGCAGCCCGAGTTGGGGAGGTCAAGAGACCCAGTACTTC. Translating gives CASSPSWGGQETQYF.